Listed below are T cell receptor beta chains from one sample, sequenced in a study of blood T cell repertoires in COVID-19. Profiling relied on immunoSEQ multiplex PCR, and the TCRdb table lists in-frame clones only, not all of them. There are roughly 250,000 clones in the sample; approximately 85% occur only once, and 9.5% to 15% lies in the top ten. Sequences were obtained from peripheral blood. The receptors were sampled from a woman between 55 and 75 years old with active or convalescent COVID-19. Each CDR3 is given with its conserved first and last residue. Each record gives: D gene, clone size, J gene, V gene, CDR3 protein, CDR3 DNA. The D gene is left open where the match is weak. Rows may omit the clone size; those that give it use once, few, many or a size class.

D gene: TRBD2; clone size: NA; J gene: TRBJ2-7; V gene: TRBV5-4; CDR3 protein: CASSLYGGYEQYF; CDR3 DNA: TGTGCCAGCAGCTTGTACGGGGGGTACGAGCAGTACTTC
D gene: NA; clone size: many; J gene: TRBJ2-5; V gene: TRBV12-3/TRBV12-4; CDR3 protein: CASTLGRGETQYF; CDR3 DNA: TGTGCCAGCACCCTTGGGCGGGGAGAGACCCAGTACTTC
D gene: NA; clone size: NA; J gene: TRBJ1-4; V gene: TRBV2; CDR3 protein: CASSELRTPNEKLFF; CDR3 DNA: TGTGCCAGCAGTGAGCTTCGGACACCTAATGAAAAACTGTTTTTT
D gene: TRBD1; clone size: NA; J gene: TRBJ1-4; V gene: TRBV6-4; CDR3 protein: CASSPTGQGREKLFF; CDR3 DNA: TGTGCCAGCAGTCCCACGGGACAGGGCCGTGAAAAACTGTTTTTT
D gene: NA; clone size: few; J gene: TRBJ2-5; V gene: TRBV18; CDR3 protein: CASSLGLRETQYF; CDR3 DNA: TGTGCCAGCTCACTGGGACTTCGGGAGACCCAGTACTTC
D gene: TRBD2; clone size: NA; J gene: TRBJ2-3; V gene: TRBV2; CDR3 protein: CASRRGAPGTDTQYF; CDR3 DNA: TGTGCCAGCAGGCGGGGGGCCCCGGGCACAGATACGCAGTATTTT
D gene: TRBD2; clone size: NA; J gene: TRBJ2-3; V gene: TRBV7-2; CDR3 protein: CASSLVGTSGHDTQYF; CDR3 DNA: TGTGCCAGCAGCTTAGTTGGGACTAGCGGTCATGATACGCAGTATTTT
D gene: NA; clone size: medium-sized; J gene: TRBJ1-1; V gene: TRBV5-1; CDR3 protein: CASSLYSLNTEAFF; CDR3 DNA: TGCGCCAGCAGCTTGTACAGCCTGAACACTGAAGCTTTCTTT
D gene: NA; clone size: NA; J gene: TRBJ2-7; V gene: TRBV30; CDR3 protein: CAWSVLGYEQYF; CDR3 DNA: TGTGCCTGGAGTGTACTTGGCTACGAGCAGTACTTC
D gene: NA; clone size: NA; J gene: TRBJ1-2; V gene: TRBV14; CDR3 protein: CASSPYTGRIGYGYTF; CDR3 DNA: TGTGCCAGCAGCCCCTATACAGGGCGGATCGGCTATGGCTACACCTTC
D gene: NA; clone size: few; J gene: TRBJ1-3; V gene: TRBV5-1; CDR3 protein: CASSLEEVGPGNTIYF; CDR3 DNA: TGCGCCAGCAGCTTGGAGGAAGTGGGCCCTGGAAACACCATATATTTT
D gene: TRBD1; clone size: NA; J gene: TRBJ1-1; V gene: TRBV11-2; CDR3 protein: CASSFMTGGFTEAFF; CDR3 DNA: TGTGCCAGCAGCTTTATGACAGGGGGGTTCACTGAAGCTTTCTTT
D gene: NA; clone size: NA; J gene: TRBJ1-5; V gene: TRBV7-8; CDR3 protein: CASSLDGGARQPQHF; CDR3 DNA: TGTGCCAGCAGCTTAGATGGGGGGGCGCGCCAGCCCCAGCATTTT
D gene: NA; clone size: NA; J gene: TRBJ2-3; V gene: TRBV19; CDR3 protein: CASRGRGWSTDTQYF; CDR3 DNA: TGTGCCAGTAGGGGCCGGGGGTGGAGCACAGATACGCAGTATTTT
D gene: NA; clone size: NA; J gene: TRBJ2-7; V gene: TRBV29-1; CDR3 protein: CSAQQPLWRKDKLAYEQYF; CDR3 DNA: TGCAGCGCCCAACAGCCCCTATGGCGGAAGGACAAGCTTGCCTACGAGCAGTACTTC
D gene: NA; clone size: NA; J gene: TRBJ1-6; V gene: TRBV19; CDR3 protein: CASSIGQVTRSYNSPLHF; CDR3 DNA: TGTGCCAGTAGTATAGGACAGGTGACCCGCTCCTATAATTCACCCCTCCACTTT
D gene: TRBD2; clone size: once; J gene: TRBJ2-1; V gene: TRBV6-2/TRBV6-3; CDR3 protein: CASSPAGITYNEQFF; CDR3 DNA: TGTGCCAGCAGCCCAGCGGGGATCACCTACAATGAGCAGTTCTTC
D gene: TRBD2; clone size: NA; J gene: TRBJ2-3; V gene: TRBV13; CDR3 protein: CASSSGLAGGMADTQYF; CDR3 DNA: TGTGCCAGCAGCTCTGGACTAGCGGGGGGAATGGCAGATACGCAGTATTTT
D gene: NA; clone size: NA; J gene: TRBJ1-1; V gene: TRBV4-1; CDR3 protein: CASSQGYRGVNTEAFF; CDR3 DNA: TGCGCCAGCAGCCAAGGGTATCGGGGGGTGAACACTGAAGCTTTCTTT